This passage covers 12 T cell receptor beta chains from one sample sequenced in a study of T cell changes during pregnancy in multiple sclerosis. Repertoires were generated with immunoSEQ multiplex PCR, while TCRdb's copy carries only in-frame clones and drops some. This sample yields about 20,000 clones, of which roughly nine tenths are seen a single time; 6.5% to 9% belongs to the top ten. The starting material was CD8+ T cells from peripheral blood mononuclear cells, obtained in the third trimester of pregnancy. The receptors stem from a female donor in good health, enrolled as a control in a pregnancy study.

The chain has TRBV7-6 and TRBJ2-5; 11 bases line up with TRBD2. Germline V lookup: CDR1 SGHVS, CDR2 FNYEAQ. V shed 5 bases, J shed 4 bases, and the junction held 9 bases outside the gene matches. CDR3 length: 16 residues. The CDR3 bases are TGTGCCAGCAGCGGACGCTTAGCGGGAGGGCTAGAGACCCAGTACTTC. Amino acids: CASSGRLAGGLETQYF.

The J gene is TRBJ2-1, the V gene TRBV14; 11 bases are shared with TRBD1. The V gene's germline CDR1 is SGHDN and CDR2 FVKESK. V shed 4 bases, J shed 7 bases, and the junction held 6 bases outside the gene matches. The CDR3 extends over 15 amino acids. CDR3 nucleotides: TGTGCCAGCAGCCCCGGACAGGGGGCGGTGAATGAGCAGTTCTTC. It encodes CASSPGQGAVNEQFF.

The chain has TRBV13 and TRBJ1-1; D might be TRBD1 (5 bases). The CDR3 is made up of 11 amino acids. Germline V gene sequence: CDR1 PRHDT, CDR2 FYEKMQ (reference sequence). Trimming removed 11 bases from V and 3 bases from J, with 10 bases in between. In DNA form, the CDR3 reads TGTGCCGCTGGGGGGGACACTGAAGCTTTCTTT. It encodes CAAGGDTEAFF.

V gene TRBV18 combines with J gene TRBJ2-2; TRBD1 matches 7 bases. V dropped 5 bases and J dropped 6; count of bases not matched to a gene: 9. CDR1 is KGHSH, CDR2 LQKENI, per germline. The CDR3 is 15 amino acids. CDR3 amino acids: CASSKKETGSGELFF. CDR3 DNA sequence: TGTGCCAGCTCAAAGAAAGAGACAGGGTCCGGGGAGCTGTTTTTT.

This chain connects TRBV4-2 to TRBJ1-5; 8 nucleotides match TRBD1. The length of the CDR3 is 15 residues. The ends lost 2 bases at V and 5 bases at J; junction bases unmatched: 5. Germline CDR1 and CDR2: LGHNA and YNFKEQ. CDR3 sequence (DNA): TGTGCCAGCAGCCAAACCGACAGGGGTCATCAGCCCCAGCATTTT. Translation gives CASSQTDRGHQPQHF.

The J gene is TRBJ2-7, the V gene TRBV29-1, with TRBD1 identical over 10 bases. Germline V lookup: CDR1 SQVTM, CDR2 ANQGSEA. With 3 bases clipped from V and 4 bases from J, the junction kept 6 bases outside the gene matches. This CDR3 has 14 amino acids. This CDR3 reads CSVEGQGREYEQYF. The DNA of the CDR3 is TGCAGCGTTGAGGGACAGGGGCGAGAATACGAGCAGTACTTC.

V usage is TRBV9 and J usage is TRBJ2-7; 11 bases align to TRBD1. Per germline, CDR1 SGDLS and CDR2 YYNGEE. This CDR3 is 14 amino acids long. With V trimmed by 4 bases and J by 7 bases, 7 bases remained unmatched. The DNA for the CDR3 is TGTGCCAGCAGCCCAGGACAGGGGGCGGGGGAGCAGTACTTC. Translating gives CASSPGQGAGEQYF. Variable domain in full (rest from reference TRBV9 and TRBJ2-7): DSGVTQTPKHLITATGQRVTLRCSPRSGDLSVYWYQQSLDQGLQFLIQYYNGEERAKGNILERFSAQQFPDLHSELNLSSLELGDSALYFCASSPGQGAGEQYFGPGTRLTVT.

This clone turned up a few times. The genes are TRBV7-3 and TRBJ2-1; D call uncertain. V was shortened by 2 bases and J by 6 bases, with 8 bases between the two germline ends. The CDR3 consists of 13 residues. In germline, CDR1 is SGHTA, CDR2 FQGTGA. The CDR3 spells CASSLGASNEQFF. The CDR3 DNA follows: TGTGCCAGCAGCTTAGGAGCCAGCAATGAGCAGTTCTTC.

The chain links TRBV5-1 to TRBJ1-6; D call uncertain. The CDR3 has 14 amino acids. Germline-derived CDR1 and CDR2 are SGHRS and YFSETQ. Trimming took 2 bases from V and 0 from J, leaving 3 bases between them. CDR3 DNA: TGCGCCAGCAGCTTCCGCTCCTATAATTCACCCCTCCACTTT. It specifies CASSFRSYNSPLHF.

This chain uses TRBV29-1 with TRBJ2-3; D is unclear. CDR1 and CDR2 from the germline V gene are SQVTM and ANQGSEA. The CDR3 totals 14 residues. The V and J ends lost 4 bases and 5 bases respectively, with 16 bases between them. The CDR3, as DNA: TGCAGCGTTGGAGAGGTCAATAGAGAAGATACGCAGTATTTT. Amino acids: CSVGEVNREDTQYF.

The chain employs TRBV7-8 and TRBJ2-2, with TRBD2 matching over 7 bases. J lost 3 bases, V lost 5 bases, and 15 bases had no gene match. The germline CDR1 and CDR2 sequences are SGHVS and FQNEAQ. There are 18 residues in the CDR3. The CDR3 DNA reads TGTGCCAGCAGCCCGGGAGCGGGTCCTAGCGGTTACACCGGGGAGCTGTTTTTT. It translates to CASSPGAGPSGYTGELFF.

This chain uses TRBV12-5 with TRBJ2-1; weak D call: TRBD2 (6 bases). The CDR3 is 16 amino acids. Trimming cost V 1 base and J 7 bases, with 17 bases left between them. CDR1 LGHNT and CDR2 FRNRAP come from the germline V gene. In DNA, the CDR3 is TGTGCTAGTGGTTTGGCTCCGGGACTTAAATGGAATGAGCAGTTCTTC. This codes for CASGLAPGLKWNEQFF.